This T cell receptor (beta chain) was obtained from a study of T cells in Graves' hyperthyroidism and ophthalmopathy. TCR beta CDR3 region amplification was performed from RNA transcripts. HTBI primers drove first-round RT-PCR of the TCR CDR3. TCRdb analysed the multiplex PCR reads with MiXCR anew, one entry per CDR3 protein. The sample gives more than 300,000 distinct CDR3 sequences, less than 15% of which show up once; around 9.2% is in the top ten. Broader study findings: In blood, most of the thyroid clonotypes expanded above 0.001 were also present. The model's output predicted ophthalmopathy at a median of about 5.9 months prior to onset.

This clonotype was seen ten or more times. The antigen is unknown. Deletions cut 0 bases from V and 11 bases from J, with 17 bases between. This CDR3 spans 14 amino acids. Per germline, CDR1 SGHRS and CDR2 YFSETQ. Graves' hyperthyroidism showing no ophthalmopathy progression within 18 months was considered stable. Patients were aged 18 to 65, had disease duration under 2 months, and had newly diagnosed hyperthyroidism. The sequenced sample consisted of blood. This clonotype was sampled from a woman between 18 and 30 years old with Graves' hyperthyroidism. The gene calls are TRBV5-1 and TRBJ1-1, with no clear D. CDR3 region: CASSLVHTTPEAFF. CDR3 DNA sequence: TGCGCCAGCAGCTTGGTTCACACGACGCCAGAGGCTTTCTTT.